The present T cell receptor beta chain was sequenced within a study of T cell repertoires in cytomegalovirus infection. Study summary: TCR beta signatures that were public indicated CMV infection and matching HLA type. General study findings and limits: Based on cumulative public TCR beta family frequency, carriers of CMV plus the relevant HLA were identified.

As for this clonotype: Its cognate antigen is unknown. Since no conserved phenylalanine or tryptophan closes the CDR3, a read error is the likely cause.

This CDR3 is built from 15 residues. CDR1 and CDR2 (germline): SGHVS, FNYEAQ. Trimming shortened V by 5 bases and J by 5 bases, and 19 bases separated the two germline ends. TCRdb redid the calling of the reads with MiXCR, one entry per CDR3 protein. The repertoire holds about 740,000 distinct CDR3 sequences, with less than 40% as singletons. The chain links TRBV7-6 to TRBJ2-7, with a weak D call TRBD2 (5 bases). The TCR originated in a human donor in good health (CMV status not recorded). Some clones in this sample may be carry-over from other donors' samples. The material sequenced was PBMCs. The CDR3 loop reads CASSPRTAKRDEQYL. CDR3 DNA sequence: TGTGCCAGCAGCCCCCGGACTGCAAAGAGGGACGAGCAGTACTTA.